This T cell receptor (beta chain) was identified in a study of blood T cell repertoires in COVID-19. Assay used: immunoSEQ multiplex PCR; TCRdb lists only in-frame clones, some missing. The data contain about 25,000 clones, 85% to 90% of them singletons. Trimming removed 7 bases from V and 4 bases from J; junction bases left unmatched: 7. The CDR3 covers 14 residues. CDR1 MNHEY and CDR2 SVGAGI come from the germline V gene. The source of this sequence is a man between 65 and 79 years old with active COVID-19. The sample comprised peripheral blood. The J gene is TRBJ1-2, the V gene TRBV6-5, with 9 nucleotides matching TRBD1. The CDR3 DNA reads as TGTGCCAGCAACCGACAGGGGGGCCGCTATGGCTACACCTTC. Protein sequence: CASNRQGGRYGYTF.